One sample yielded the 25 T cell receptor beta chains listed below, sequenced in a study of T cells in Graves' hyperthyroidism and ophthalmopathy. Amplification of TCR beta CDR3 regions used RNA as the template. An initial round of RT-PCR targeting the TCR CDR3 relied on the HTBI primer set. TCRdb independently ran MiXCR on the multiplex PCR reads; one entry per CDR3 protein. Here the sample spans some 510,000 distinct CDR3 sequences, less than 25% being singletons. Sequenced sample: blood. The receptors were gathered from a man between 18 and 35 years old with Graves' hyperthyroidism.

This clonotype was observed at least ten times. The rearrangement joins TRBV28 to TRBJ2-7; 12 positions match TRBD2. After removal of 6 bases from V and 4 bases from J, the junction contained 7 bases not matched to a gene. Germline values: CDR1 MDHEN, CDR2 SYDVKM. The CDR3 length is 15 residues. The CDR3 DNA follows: TGTGCCAGCAGCTTTACTAGCGGGGGGCCTTACGAGCAGTACTTC. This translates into CASSFTSGGPYEQYF.

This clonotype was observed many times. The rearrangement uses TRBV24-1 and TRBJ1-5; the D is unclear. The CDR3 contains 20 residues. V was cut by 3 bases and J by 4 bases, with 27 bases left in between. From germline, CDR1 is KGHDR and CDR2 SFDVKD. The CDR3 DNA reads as TGTGCCACCAGTGATCTAAACAGCAACCAGTCCCCACACCGGAATCAGCCCCAGCATTTT. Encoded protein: CATSDLNSNQSPHRNQPQHF.

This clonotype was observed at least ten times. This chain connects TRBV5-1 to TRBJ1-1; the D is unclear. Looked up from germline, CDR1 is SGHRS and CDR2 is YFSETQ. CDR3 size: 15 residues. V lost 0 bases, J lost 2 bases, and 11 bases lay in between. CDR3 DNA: TGCGCCAGCAGCTTGGTTGCAGGTGGAAACACTGAAGCTTTCTTT. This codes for CASSLVAGGNTEAFF.

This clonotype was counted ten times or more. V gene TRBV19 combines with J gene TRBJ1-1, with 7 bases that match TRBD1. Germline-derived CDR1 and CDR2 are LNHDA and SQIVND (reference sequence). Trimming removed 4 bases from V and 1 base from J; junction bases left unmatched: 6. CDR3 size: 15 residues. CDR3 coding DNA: TGTGCCAGTAGTAGTTCCGGGACAGCGAACACTGAAGCTTTCTTT. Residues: CASSSSGTANTEAFF.

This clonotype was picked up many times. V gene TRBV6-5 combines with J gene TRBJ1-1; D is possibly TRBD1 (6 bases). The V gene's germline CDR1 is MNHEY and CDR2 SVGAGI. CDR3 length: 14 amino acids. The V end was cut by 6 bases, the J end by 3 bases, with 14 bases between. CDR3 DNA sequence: TGTGCCAGCAGCTATTACAGGGATGACACTGAAGCTTTCTTT. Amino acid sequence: CASSYYRDDTEAFF.

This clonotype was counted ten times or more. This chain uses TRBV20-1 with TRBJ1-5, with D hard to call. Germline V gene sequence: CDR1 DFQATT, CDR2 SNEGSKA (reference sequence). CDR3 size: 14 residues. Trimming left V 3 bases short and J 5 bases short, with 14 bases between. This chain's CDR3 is CSASDGWEDQPQHF. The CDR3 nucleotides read TGCAGTGCTAGTGATGGTTGGGAGGATCAGCCCCAGCATTTT.

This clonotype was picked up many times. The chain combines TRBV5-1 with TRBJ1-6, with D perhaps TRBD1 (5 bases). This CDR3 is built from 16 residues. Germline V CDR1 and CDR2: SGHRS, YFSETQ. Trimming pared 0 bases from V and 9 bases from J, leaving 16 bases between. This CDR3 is CASSLEGHQGSSPLHF. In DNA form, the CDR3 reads TGCGCCAGCAGCTTGGAAGGACATCAAGGCAGTTCACCCCTCCACTTT.

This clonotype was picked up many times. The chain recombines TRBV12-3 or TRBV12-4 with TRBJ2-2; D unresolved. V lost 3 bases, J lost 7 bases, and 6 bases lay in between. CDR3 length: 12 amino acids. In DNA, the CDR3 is TGTGCCAGCAGTTTCGCAGGCGGGGAGCTGTTTTTT. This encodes CASSFAGGELFF.

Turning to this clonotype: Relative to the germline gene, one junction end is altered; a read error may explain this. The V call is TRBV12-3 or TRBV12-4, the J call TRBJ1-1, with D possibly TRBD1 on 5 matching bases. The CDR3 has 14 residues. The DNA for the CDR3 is TGTGCCAGCAGTCCGCGGGGGATGAACGCTGAAGCTTTCTTT. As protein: CASSPRGMNAEAFF.

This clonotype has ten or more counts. The CDR3: CASSEWGGERGYTF. The CDR3 nucleotides are TGTGCCAGCAGTGAATGGGGCGGGGAGAGAGGCTACACCTTC. The gene calls are TRBV2 and TRBJ1-2; a possible D gene is TRBD1 (5 bases). The CDR3 loop spans 14 amino acids. Germline values: CDR1 SNHLY, CDR2 FYNNEI. Trimming took off 2 bases at V and 8 bases at J, with 15 bases between the two ends. Full variable domain (outside the CDR3, taken from reference TRBV2 and TRBJ1-2): EPEVTQTPSHQVTQMGQEVILRCVPISNHLYFYWYRQILGQKVEFLVSFYNNEISEKSEIFDDQFSVERPDGSNFTLKIRSTKLEDSAMYFCASSEWGGERGYTFGSGTRLTVV.

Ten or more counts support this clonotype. CDR3 sequence: CSARWSVNTEAFF. CDR3 nucleotides: TGCAGTGCTAGGTGGAGTGTGAACACTGAAGCTTTCTTT. The rearrangement uses TRBV20-1 and TRBJ1-1; D not certain. The V end lost 3 bases, the J end lost 0 bases, and 8 bases lay between the germline ends. This CDR3 has 13 amino acids. Germline CDR1 and CDR2: DFQATT and SNEGSKA (reference sequence).

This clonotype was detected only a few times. In DNA, the CDR3 is TGTGCCAGCAGTGGACCTTTTGGGCAGGGGGACTACAATGAGCAGTTCTTC. Translated, it gives CASSGPFGQGDYNEQFF. The chain has TRBV2 and TRBJ2-1; 7 bases are shared with TRBD1. The CDR3 runs 17 residues. The germline V gene encodes CDR1 SNHLY and CDR2 FYNNEI. V was pared by 4 bases and J by 3 bases, with 12 bases of the junction left unmatched.

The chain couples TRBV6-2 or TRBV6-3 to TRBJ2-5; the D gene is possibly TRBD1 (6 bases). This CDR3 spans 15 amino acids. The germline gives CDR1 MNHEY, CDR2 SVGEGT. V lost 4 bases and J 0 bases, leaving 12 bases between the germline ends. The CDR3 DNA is TGTGCCAGCAGTTTCACCCGACAGGACCAAGAGACCCAGTACTTC. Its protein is CASSFTRQDQETQYF.

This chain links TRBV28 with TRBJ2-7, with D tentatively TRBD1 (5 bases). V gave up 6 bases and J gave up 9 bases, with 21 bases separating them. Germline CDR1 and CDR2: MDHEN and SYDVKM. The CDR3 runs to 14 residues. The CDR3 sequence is CASSQDTGALGQYF. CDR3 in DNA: TGTGCCAGCAGCCAAGATACAGGAGCTCTCGGGCAGTACTTC.

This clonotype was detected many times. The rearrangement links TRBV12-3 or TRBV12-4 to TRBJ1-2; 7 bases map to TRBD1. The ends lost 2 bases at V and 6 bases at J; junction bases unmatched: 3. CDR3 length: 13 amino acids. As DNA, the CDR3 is TGTGCCAGCAGTTTAAAGGGGGCTGATGGCTACACCTTC. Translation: CASSLKGADGYTF.

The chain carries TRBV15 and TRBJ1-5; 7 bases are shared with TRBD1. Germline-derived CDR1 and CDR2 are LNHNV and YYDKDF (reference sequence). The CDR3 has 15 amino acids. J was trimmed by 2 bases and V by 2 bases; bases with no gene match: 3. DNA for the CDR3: TGTGCCACCAGCAGATTTACAGGGGGCAATCAGCCCCAGCATTTT. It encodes CATSRFTGGNQPQHF.

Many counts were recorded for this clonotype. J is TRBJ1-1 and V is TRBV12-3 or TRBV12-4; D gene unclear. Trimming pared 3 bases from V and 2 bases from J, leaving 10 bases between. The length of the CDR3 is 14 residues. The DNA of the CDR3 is TGTGCCAGCAGTTTTTCGGCAGGTAACACTGAAGCTTTCTTT. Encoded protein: CASSFSAGNTEAFF.

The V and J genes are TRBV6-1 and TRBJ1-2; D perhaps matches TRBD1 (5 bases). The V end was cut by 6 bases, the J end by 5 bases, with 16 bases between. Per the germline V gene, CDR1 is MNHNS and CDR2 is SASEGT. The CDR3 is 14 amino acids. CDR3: CASSGGGTLYGYTF. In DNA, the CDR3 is TGTGCCAGCAGCGGGGGGGGAACTTTATATGGCTACACCTTC.

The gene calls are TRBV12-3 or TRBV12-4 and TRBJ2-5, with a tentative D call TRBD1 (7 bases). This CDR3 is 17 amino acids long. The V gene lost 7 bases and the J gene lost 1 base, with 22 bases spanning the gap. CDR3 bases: TGTGCCAGCATGAGACAGGGCGGCGGGATCACCCAAGAGACCCAGTACTTC. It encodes CASMRQGGGITQETQYF.

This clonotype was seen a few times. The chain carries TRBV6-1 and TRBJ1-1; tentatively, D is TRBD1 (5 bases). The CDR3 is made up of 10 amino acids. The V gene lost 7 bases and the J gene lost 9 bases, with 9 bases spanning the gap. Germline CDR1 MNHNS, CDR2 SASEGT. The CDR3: CASTGTQAFF. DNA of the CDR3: TGTGCCAGCACAGGGACCCAAGCTTTCTTT.

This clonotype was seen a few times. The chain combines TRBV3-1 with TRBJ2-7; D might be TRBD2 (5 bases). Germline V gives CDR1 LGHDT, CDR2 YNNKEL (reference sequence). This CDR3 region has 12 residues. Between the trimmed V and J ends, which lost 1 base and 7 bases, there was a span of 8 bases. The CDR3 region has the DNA TGTGCCAGCAGCCAAGCGGCGGGTGAGCAGTACTTC. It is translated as CASSQAAGEQYF.

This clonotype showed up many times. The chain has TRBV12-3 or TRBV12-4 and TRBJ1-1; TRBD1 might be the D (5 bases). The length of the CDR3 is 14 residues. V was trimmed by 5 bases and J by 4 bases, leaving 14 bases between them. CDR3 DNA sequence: TGTGCCAGCAGTACTTACAGGAGGGCCACTGAAGCTTTCTTT. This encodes CASSTYRRATEAFF.

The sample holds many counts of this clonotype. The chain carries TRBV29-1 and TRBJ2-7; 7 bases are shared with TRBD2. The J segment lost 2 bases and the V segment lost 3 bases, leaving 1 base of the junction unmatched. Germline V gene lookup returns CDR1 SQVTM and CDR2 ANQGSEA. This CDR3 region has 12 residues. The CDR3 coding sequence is TGCAGCGTTGACGGGGGGACCTACGAGCAGTACTTC. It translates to CSVDGGTYEQYF.

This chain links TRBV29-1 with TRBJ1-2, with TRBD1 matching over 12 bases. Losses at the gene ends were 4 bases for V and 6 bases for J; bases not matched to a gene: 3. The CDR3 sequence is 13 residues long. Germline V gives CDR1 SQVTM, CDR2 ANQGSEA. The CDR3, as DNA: TGCAGCGTTGCGGGACAGGGGGCAGATGGCTACACCTTC. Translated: CSVAGQGADGYTF.

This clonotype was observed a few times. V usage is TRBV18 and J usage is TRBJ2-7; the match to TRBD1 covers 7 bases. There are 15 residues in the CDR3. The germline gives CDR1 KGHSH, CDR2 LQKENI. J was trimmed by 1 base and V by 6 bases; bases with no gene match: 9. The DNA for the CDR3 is TGTGCCAGCTCCGAGAGACAGGGCCCTTCCTACGAGCAGTACTTC. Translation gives CASSERQGPSYEQYF. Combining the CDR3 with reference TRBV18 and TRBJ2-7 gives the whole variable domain NAGVMQNPRHLVRRRGQEARLRCSPMKGHSHVYWYRQLPEEGLKFMVYLQKENIIDESGMPKERFSAEFPKEGPSILRIQQVVRGDSAAYFCASSERQGPSYEQYFGPGTRLTVT.